This is a list of T cell receptor beta chains from one sample in a study of blood T cell repertoires in COVID-19. Assay: immunoSEQ multiplex PCR; the TCRdb copy retains only in-frame clones and omits some. Among roughly 200,000 clones, 87% were seen once, and the ten largest hold around a tenth. The sequencing input was PBMCs or T cells enriched from blood (not recorded which). Every receptor here comes from a man aged 18 to 30 with acute COVID-19. Both conserved end residues are part of each CDR3. Each record gives: D gene, clone size, CDR3 length, J gene, V gene, CDR3 protein, CDR3 DNA. A D gene is named only where the DNA matches it firmly. Size is stated for part of the rows, as once, few or many counts, or as a class when the clone is expanded.

D gene: TRBD2
clone size: .
CDR3 length: 14
J gene: TRBJ2-2
V gene: TRBV30
CDR3 protein: CAWKSGRGAGELFF
CDR3 DNA: TGTGCCTGGAAGAGCGGGAGAGGCGCCGGGGAGCTGTTTTTT

D gene: .
clone size: .
CDR3 length: 12
J gene: TRBJ2-3
V gene: TRBV5-4
CDR3 protein: CASSPSTDTQYF
CDR3 DNA: TGTGCCAGCAGCCCTTCCACAGATACGCAGTATTTT

D gene: .
clone size: .
CDR3 length: 15
J gene: TRBJ1-2
V gene: TRBV27
CDR3 protein: CASSQYSGHRYGYTF
CDR3 DNA: TGTGCCAGCAGCCAGTACTCGGGACACCGCTATGGCTACACCTTC

D gene: TRBD2
clone size: .
CDR3 length: 15
J gene: TRBJ2-2
V gene: TRBV2
CDR3 protein: CASTPLAGDTGELFF
CDR3 DNA: TGTGCCAGCACGCCGCTAGCGGGAGACACCGGGGAGCTGTTTTTT

D gene: .
clone size: .
CDR3 length: 15
J gene: TRBJ2-7
V gene: TRBV14
CDR3 protein: CASSQAQAWASEQYF
CDR3 DNA: TGTGCCAGCAGCCAAGCCCAAGCTTGGGCCTCCGAGCAGTACTTC

D gene: TRBD1
clone size: .
CDR3 length: 14
J gene: TRBJ1-2
V gene: TRBV6-1
CDR3 protein: CASLKDRGIYGYTF
CDR3 DNA: TGTGCCAGCTTGAAGGACAGGGGAATCTATGGCTACACCTTC

D gene: .
clone size: .
CDR3 length: 15
J gene: TRBJ2-3
V gene: TRBV27
CDR3 protein: CASSFFGGMTDTQYF
CDR3 DNA: TGTGCCAGCAGTTTTTTTGGCGGGATGACAGATACGCAGTATTTT

D gene: TRBD1
clone size: once
CDR3 length: 14
J gene: TRBJ1-2
V gene: TRBV19
CDR3 protein: CASSRPGTDYGYTF
CDR3 DNA: TGTGCCAGTAGTCGTCCCGGGACAGACTATGGCTACACCTTC

D gene: TRBD1
clone size: .
CDR3 length: 12
J gene: TRBJ1-1
V gene: TRBV12-3/TRBV12-4
CDR3 protein: CASSSMTGRAFF
CDR3 DNA: TGTGCCAGCAGTTCCATGACAGGGAGAGCTTTCTTT

D gene: .
clone size: once
CDR3 length: 13
J gene: TRBJ1-5
V gene: TRBV6-1
CDR3 protein: CASSERGSQPQHF
CDR3 DNA: TGTGCCAGCAGTGAACGGGGAAGTCAGCCCCAGCATTTT

D gene: .
clone size: .
CDR3 length: 12
J gene: TRBJ2-5
V gene: TRBV19
CDR3 protein: CASRGTQETQYF
CDR3 DNA: TGTGCCAGTCGCGGGACTCAAGAGACCCAGTACTTC

D gene: .
clone size: .
CDR3 length: 12
J gene: TRBJ1-2
V gene: TRBV30
CDR3 protein: CAWMGEAYGYTF
CDR3 DNA: TGTGCCTGGATGGGGGAGGCTTATGGCTACACCTTC

D gene: .
clone size: once
CDR3 length: 14
J gene: TRBJ1-1
V gene: TRBV27
CDR3 protein: CASSPLQARAEAFF
CDR3 DNA: TGTGCCAGCAGCCCACTACAGGCCCGAGCTGAAGCTTTCTTT

D gene: TRBD2
clone size: few
CDR3 length: 15
J gene: TRBJ2-1
V gene: TRBV5-1
CDR3 protein: CASRFSASGKDEQFF
CDR3 DNA: TGCGCCAGCAGGTTTTCGGCTAGCGGGAAGGATGAGCAGTTCTTC

D gene: TRBD1
clone size: .
CDR3 length: 13
J gene: TRBJ1-2
V gene: TRBV30
CDR3 protein: CAWSAGTGNGYTF
CDR3 DNA: TGTGCCTGGAGTGCCGGGACAGGGAATGGCTACACCTTC

D gene: TRBD1
clone size: .
CDR3 length: 15
J gene: TRBJ2-2
V gene: TRBV7-9
CDR3 protein: CASSLGQGETGELFF
CDR3 DNA: TGTGCCAGCAGCTTAGGACAGGGGGAGACCGGGGAGCTGTTTTTT

D gene: .
clone size: once
CDR3 length: 17
J gene: TRBJ2-2
V gene: TRBV23-1
CDR3 protein: CASSQSKKQGNTGELFF
CDR3 DNA: TGCGCCAGCAGTCAATCGAAGAAACAGGGAAACACCGGGGAGCTGTTTTTT

D gene: .
clone size: .
CDR3 length: 15
J gene: TRBJ2-2
V gene: TRBV29-1
CDR3 protein: CSVELRLANTGELFF
CDR3 DNA: TGCAGCGTTGAACTAAGACTAGCGAACACCGGGGAGCTGTTTTTT

D gene: .
clone size: .
CDR3 length: 16
J gene: TRBJ2-5
V gene: TRBV7-2
CDR3 protein: CASSWLGSGRGETQYF
CDR3 DNA: TGTGCCAGCAGCTGGCTGGGTAGCGGAAGGGGAGAGACCCAGTACTTC

D gene: TRBD2
clone size: .
CDR3 length: 14
J gene: TRBJ2-1
V gene: TRBV19
CDR3 protein: CASSIGGGRDEQFF
CDR3 DNA: TGTGCCAGTAGTATCGGCGGGGGGCGCGATGAGCAGTTCTTC

D gene: TRBD1
clone size: .
CDR3 length: 14
J gene: TRBJ1-5
V gene: TRBV10-2
CDR3 protein: CASSEAGQAQPQHF
CDR3 DNA: TGCGCCAGCAGTGAGGCGGGACAGGCACAGCCCCAGCATTTT

D gene: .
clone size: once
CDR3 length: 17
J gene: TRBJ2-7
V gene: TRBV4-2
CDR3 protein: CASSQIQQGPRSYEQYF
CDR3 DNA: TGTGCCAGCAGCCAAATCCAACAGGGCCCCCGCTCCTACGAGCAGTACTTC

D gene: .
clone size: once
CDR3 length: 19
J gene: TRBJ2-5
V gene: TRBV7-8
CDR3 protein: CASSVQGWGGPVQVETQYF
CDR3 DNA: TGTGCCAGCAGCGTACAGGGTTGGGGAGGGCCGGTTCAGGTAGAGACCCAGTACTTC

D gene: .
clone size: .
CDR3 length: 17
J gene: TRBJ2-3
V gene: TRBV4-1
CDR3 protein: CASSPLAVPGATDTQYF
CDR3 DNA: TGCGCCAGCTCCCCCCTAGCGGTCCCGGGGGCCACAGATACGCAGTATTTT

D gene: .
clone size: few
CDR3 length: 13
J gene: TRBJ1-1
V gene: TRBV28
CDR3 protein: CASSGGANTEAFF
CDR3 DNA: TGTGCCAGCAGTGGCGGTGCGAACACTGAAGCTTTCTTT

D gene: .
clone size: few
CDR3 length: 14
J gene: TRBJ1-1
V gene: TRBV27
CDR3 protein: CASSLGALGTEAFF
CDR3 DNA: TGTGCCAGCAGTTTAGGGGCCCTGGGGACTGAAGCTTTCTTT

D gene: .
clone size: .
CDR3 length: 13
J gene: TRBJ2-3
V gene: TRBV9
CDR3 protein: CASSVTSTDTQYF
CDR3 DNA: TGTGCCAGCAGCGTGACTAGCACAGATACGCAGTATTTT

D gene: TRBD1
clone size: .
CDR3 length: 19
J gene: TRBJ2-1
V gene: TRBV4-3
CDR3 protein: CASSQYARSPGQRADEQFF
CDR3 DNA: TGCGCCAGCAGCCAATACGCCCGGTCTCCGGGACAGAGGGCGGATGAGCAGTTCTTC

D gene: .
clone size: .
CDR3 length: 14
J gene: TRBJ2-1
V gene: TRBV5-4
CDR3 protein: CASRGASGYNEQFF
CDR3 DNA: TGTGCCAGCAGGGGGGCTAGCGGATACAATGAGCAGTTCTTC

D gene: .
clone size: .
CDR3 length: 14
J gene: TRBJ1-2
V gene: TRBV27
CDR3 protein: CASSLGFREGGYTF
CDR3 DNA: TGTGCCAGCAGTTTAGGGTTCAGGGAGGGTGGCTACACCTTC

D gene: .
clone size: .
CDR3 length: 16
J gene: TRBJ2-6
V gene: TRBV5-1
CDR3 protein: CASSFNTGTGANVLTF
CDR3 DNA: TGCGCCAGCAGCTTCAATACAGGGACTGGGGCCAACGTCCTGACTTTC

D gene: .
clone size: once
CDR3 length: 13
J gene: TRBJ1-2
V gene: TRBV6-5
CDR3 protein: CASSFRGNYGYTF
CDR3 DNA: TGTGCCAGCAGTTTTCGCGGGAACTATGGCTACACCTTC

D gene: TRBD1
clone size: .
CDR3 length: 14
J gene: TRBJ2-2
V gene: TRBV10-3
CDR3 protein: CAIRQGSGTGELFF
CDR3 DNA: TGTGCCATCCGACAGGGATCGGGCACCGGGGAGCTGTTTTTT

D gene: TRBD2
clone size: .
CDR3 length: 15
J gene: TRBJ2-7
V gene: TRBV7-6
CDR3 protein: CASSPIGGRAHEQYF
CDR3 DNA: TGTGCCAGCAGCCCCATTGGCGGGAGGGCCCACGAGCAGTACTTC

D gene: TRBD1
clone size: .
CDR3 length: 15
J gene: TRBJ1-2
V gene: TRBV28
CDR3 protein: CASSIQGAFDYGYTF
CDR3 DNA: TGTGCCAGCAGTATACAGGGGGCCTTCGACTATGGCTACACCTTC

D gene: .
clone size: .
CDR3 length: 13
J gene: TRBJ2-3
V gene: TRBV7-8
CDR3 protein: CASSTSFEDTQYF
CDR3 DNA: TGTGCCAGCAGCACTAGTTTTGAAGATACGCAGTATTTT

D gene: .
clone size: .
CDR3 length: 13
J gene: TRBJ1-5
V gene: TRBV12-3/TRBV12-4
CDR3 protein: CASRDSGNQPQHF
CDR3 DNA: TGTGCCAGCAGAGACAGTGGCAATCAGCCCCAGCATTTT

D gene: .
clone size: .
CDR3 length: 18
J gene: TRBJ1-4
V gene: TRBV7-9
CDR3 protein: CASRSLFREGATNEKLFF
CDR3 DNA: TGTGCCAGCAGGAGCTTATTCAGGGAAGGTGCAACTAATGAAAAACTGTTTTTT

D gene: .
clone size: .
CDR3 length: 14
J gene: TRBJ1-1
V gene: TRBV6-5
CDR3 protein: CASTLDRMNTEAFF
CDR3 DNA: TGTGCCAGCACCTTAGACAGGATGAACACTGAAGCTTTCTTT

D gene: TRBD2
clone size: once
CDR3 length: 15
J gene: TRBJ2-1
V gene: TRBV6-5
CDR3 protein: CASRPTGGGYNEQFF
CDR3 DNA: TGTGCCAGCAGACCTACTGGGGGGGGATACAATGAGCAGTTCTTC

D gene: TRBD2
clone size: .
CDR3 length: 15
J gene: TRBJ2-7
V gene: TRBV18
CDR3 protein: CASSPGLAGSYEQYF
CDR3 DNA: TGTGCCAGCTCACCTGGACTAGCGGGATCCTACGAGCAGTACTTC

D gene: .
clone size: .
CDR3 length: 15
J gene: TRBJ1-4
V gene: TRBV4-1
CDR3 protein: CASSQEMGGGGQLFF
CDR3 DNA: TGCGCCAGCAGCCAAGAGATGGGCGGCGGAGGGCAACTGTTTTTT

D gene: TRBD2
clone size: .
CDR3 length: 16
J gene: TRBJ2-3
V gene: TRBV5-1
CDR3 protein: CASSTGLAGRTDTQYF
CDR3 DNA: TGCGCCAGCAGCACGGGACTAGCGGGGCGCACAGATACGCAGTATTTT

D gene: .
clone size: .
CDR3 length: 13
J gene: TRBJ1-1
V gene: TRBV19
CDR3 protein: CASSIAGFSEAFF
CDR3 DNA: TGTGCCAGTAGTATAGCAGGGTTTTCTGAAGCTTTCTTT

D gene: TRBD1
clone size: .
CDR3 length: 17
J gene: TRBJ1-3
V gene: TRBV6-2/TRBV6-3
CDR3 protein: CASSDMTGGASGNTIYF
CDR3 DNA: TGTGCCAGCAGCGACATGACAGGGGGCGCGAGTGGAAACACCATATATTTT

D gene: TRBD1
clone size: .
CDR3 length: 15
J gene: TRBJ2-7
V gene: TRBV12-5
CDR3 protein: CASGQGTGPFYEQYF
CDR3 DNA: TGTGCTAGTGGTCAGGGGACAGGGCCATTCTACGAGCAGTACTTC

D gene: .
clone size: .
CDR3 length: 13
J gene: TRBJ1-2
V gene: TRBV30
CDR3 protein: CAWSVSGGYGYTF
CDR3 DNA: TGTGCCTGGAGTGTATCCGGGGGGTATGGCTACACCTTC

D gene: TRBD2
clone size: .
CDR3 length: 21
J gene: TRBJ2-6
V gene: TRBV9
CDR3 protein: CASSAKYGLIAGASGANVLTF
CDR3 DNA: TGTGCCAGCAGCGCAAAATACGGACTGATAGCGGGAGCCTCTGGGGCCAACGTCCTGACTTTC